This TCR beta chain originates from a study of blood T cells in healthy people across ages. The CDR3 sequence is 12 residues long. Trimming took off 0 bases at V and 8 bases at J, with 6 bases between the two ends. Germline CDR1 is SGDLS and CDR2 is YYNGEE. For the second PCR, which ran for roughly 6 to 12 cycles, a sample-barcoded 5' primer and a J-beta primer mix were used. The authors tagged each cDNA molecule using a template-switch adaptor with 12 random nucleotides. TCRdb called the 5' RACE reads again in MiXCR, with one record for every CDR3 protein. The sample has 1.5 million to 2 million distinct CDR3 sequences, less than 50% seen once; the top ten hold over 2%.

This TCR came from a woman in her thirties or forties in good health. Sequenced sample: blood. The gene calls are TRBV9 and TRBJ2-1, with a tentative D call TRBD2 (6 bases). The CDR3 protein is CASSVGDYEQFF. As DNA, the CDR3 is TGTGCCAGCAGCGTAGGGGACTATGAGCAGTTCTTC.